These 13 T cell receptor beta chains originate from one sample sequenced in a study of identical twins. TCRdb used MiXCR to reprocess the 5' RACE reads, holding one entry per CDR3 protein. The table lists 1.5 million to 2 million distinct CDR3 sequences, around 29% of them singletons, with over 0.25% in the top ten. The sequenced sample consisted of cord blood. Receptors were obtained from a newborn girl in good health.

This clonotype was counted a few times. This chain connects TRBV7-2 to TRBJ1-2; D uncertain. The CDR3 spans 15 residues. Trimming shortened V by 1 base and J by 3 bases, and 12 bases separated the two germline ends. CDR1 is SGHTA, CDR2 FQGNSA, per germline. In DNA, the CDR3 is TGTGCCAGCAGCTTAGATGGCCAACGGGACTATGGCTACACCTTC. It encodes CASSLDGQRDYGYTF.

This clonotype was seen at least ten times. The chain carries TRBV29-1 and TRBJ2-1; a weak D match, TRBD2 (6 bases). The V end was cut by 4 bases, the J end by 6 bases, with 10 bases between. This CDR3 has 12 amino acids. From germline, CDR1 is SQVTM and CDR2 ANQGSEA. This CDR3 is CSVAGVSNEQFF. CDR3 nucleotide sequence: TGCAGCGTTGCGGGAGTTTCCAATGAGCAGTTCTTC.

This clonotype was recorded many times. V usage is TRBV29-1 and J usage is TRBJ2-3; D is perhaps TRBD1 (5 bases). CDR1 is SQVTM and CDR2 is ANQGSEA in the germline V gene. The ends were cut back, 4 bases at V and 0 bases at J, with 11 bases in the middle. The CDR3 length is 14 residues. CDR3 DNA: TGCAGCGTTGTAAGGGGTCGGAGCACAGATACGCAGTATTTT. Translating gives CSVVRGRSTDTQYF.

The chain combines TRBV20-1 with TRBJ1-1; TRBD1 agrees at 11 bases. Germline V CDR1 and CDR2: DFQATT, SNEGSKA (reference sequence). Losses at the gene ends were 5 bases for V and 8 bases for J; bases not matched to a gene: 13. There are 15 residues in the CDR3. The DNA of the CDR3 is TGCAGTGCTCAGACGGTTACTTGGGACAGGGGGGAAGCTTTCTTT. Its protein product is CSAQTVTWDRGEAFF.

The chain is built from TRBV7-2 and TRBJ2-5; D is perhaps TRBD1 or TRBD2 (5 bases each). Matching the DNA end better, TRBJ2-7 makes the J call doubtful. CDR1 is SGHTA, CDR2 FQGNSA, per germline. The CDR3 spans 15 residues. The CDR3 here is CASSLRGGGVYEQYF. In DNA form, the CDR3 reads TGTGCCAGCAGCTTAAGAGGTGGGGGAGTCTACGAGCAGTACTTC.

The V call is TRBV5-4, the J call TRBJ2-5; D remains unclear. V was cut by 1 base and J by 8 bases, with 12 bases left in between. CDR1 and CDR2 from the germline V gene are SGHNT and YYREEE (reference sequence). The CDR3 runs 13 residues. The DNA of the CDR3 is TGTGCCAGCAGCTTGTTCGGAACGAATACCCAGTACTTC. Translation: CASSLFGTNTQYF.

This clonotype was seen only a few times. V gene TRBV20-1 combines with J gene TRBJ1-4; tentatively, D is TRBD1 (5 bases). Germline assignment: CDR1 DFQATT and CDR2 SNEGSKA (reference sequence). Trimming removed 6 bases from V and 1 base from J, with 21 bases in between. The CDR3 extends over 17 amino acids. CDR3 nucleotides: TGCAGTGCCCAAGCCGGGGGAGGCGGCGGAACTAATGAAAAACTGTTTTTT. Its translation is CSAQAGGGGGTNEKLFF.

The chain links TRBV12-3 or TRBV12-4 to TRBJ2-3, with 8 bases lining up with TRBD2. The CDR3 is made up of 15 amino acids. Germline trimming cut 3 bases from V and 2 bases from J; bases unmatched to any gene: 4. This CDR3 is CASSFLGRATDTQYF. Written as DNA, the CDR3 is TGTGCCAGCAGTTTTCTCGGGAGGGCCACAGATACGCAGTATTTT.

This chain joins TRBV6-2 or TRBV6-3 and TRBJ2-3; TRBD2 matches at 9 bases. The CDR3 has 16 residues. Germline-derived CDR1 and CDR2 are MNHEY and SVGEGT. Trimming cost V 2 bases and J 5 bases; bases outside gene matches: 8. The CDR3 region is CASSYGLAGRGDTQYF. The DNA of the CDR3 is TGTGCCAGCAGTTACGGCCTAGCGGGGAGGGGAGATACGCAGTATTTT.

The V and J genes are TRBV7-2 and TRBJ2-2, with 7 positions matching TRBD2. Germline values: CDR1 SGHTA, CDR2 FQGNSA. With 2 bases clipped from V and 2 bases from J, the junction kept 8 bases outside the gene matches. This CDR3 is 17 amino acids long. CDR3 residues: CASSLRLAVTNTGELFF. CDR3 nucleotides: TGTGCCAGCAGCTTACGGCTAGCGGTCACTAACACCGGGGAGCTGTTTTTT. The entire variable domain, with the rest obtained from reference TRBV7-2 and TRBJ2-2, is as follows: GAGVSQSPSNKVTEKGKDVELRCDPISGHTALYWYRQSLGQGLEFLIYFQGNSAPDKSGLPSDRFSAERTGGSVSTLTIQRTQQEDSAVYLCASSLRLAVTNTGELFFGEGSRLTVL.

Points on this clonotype: A much larger clone lies one base from this, so it may be a read error. The gene calls are TRBV10-3 and TRBJ2-7; 8 nucleotides align to TRBD1. CDR1 is ENHRY and CDR2 is SYGVKD in the germline V gene. The CDR3 extends over 13 amino acids. Here the CDR3 reads CATSEDRVYEQYF. CDR3 sequence (DNA): TGTGCCACCAGTGAGGACAGGGTTTACGAGCAGTACTTC.

A few counts support this clonotype. The chain is built from TRBV5-1 and TRBJ2-5; no firm D call. The CDR3 totals 13 residues. Germline CDR1 SGHRS, CDR2 YFSETQ. V was clipped by 0 bases and J by 2 bases, with 5 bases between them. The CDR3 nucleotides are TGCGCCAGCAGCTTGGACCATCAAGAGACCCAGTACTTC. This encodes CASSLDHQETQYF.

This rearrangement joins TRBV4-2 to TRBJ2-7; D is unclear. V lost 4 bases and J 2 bases, leaving 15 bases between the germline ends. There are 15 residues in the CDR3. Germline-derived CDR1 and CDR2 are LGHNA and YNFKEQ. CDR3 nucleotide sequence: TGTGCCAGCAGCCCTTTAGGAGCTGGCCCCTACGAGCAGTACTTC. Translating gives CASSPLGAGPYEQYF.